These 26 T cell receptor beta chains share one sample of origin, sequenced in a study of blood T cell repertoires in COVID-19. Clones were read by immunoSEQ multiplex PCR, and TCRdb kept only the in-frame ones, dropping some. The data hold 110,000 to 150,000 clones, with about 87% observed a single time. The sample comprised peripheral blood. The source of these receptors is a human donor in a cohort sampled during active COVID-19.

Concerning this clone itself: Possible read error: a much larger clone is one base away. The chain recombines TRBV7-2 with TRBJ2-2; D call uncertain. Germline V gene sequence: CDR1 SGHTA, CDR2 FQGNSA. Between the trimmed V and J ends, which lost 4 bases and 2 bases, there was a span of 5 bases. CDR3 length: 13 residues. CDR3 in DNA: TGTGCCAGCAGCTCCACTAACACCGGGGAGCTGTTTTTT. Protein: CASSSTNTGELFF.

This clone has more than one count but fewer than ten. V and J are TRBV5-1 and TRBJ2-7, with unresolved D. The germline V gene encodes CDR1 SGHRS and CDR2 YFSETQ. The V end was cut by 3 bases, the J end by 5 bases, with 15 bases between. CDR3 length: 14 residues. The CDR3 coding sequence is TGCGCCAGCAGCTCCGGTTCCAGGTTCAACGAGCAGTACTTC. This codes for CASSSGSRFNEQYF.

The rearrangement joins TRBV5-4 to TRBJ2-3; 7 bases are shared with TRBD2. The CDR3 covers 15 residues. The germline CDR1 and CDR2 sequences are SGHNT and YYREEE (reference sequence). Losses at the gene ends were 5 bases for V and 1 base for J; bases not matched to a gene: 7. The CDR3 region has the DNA TGTGCCAGCAGTTACACTAGCGATCGCACAGATACGCAGTATTTT. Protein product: CASSYTSDRTDTQYF.

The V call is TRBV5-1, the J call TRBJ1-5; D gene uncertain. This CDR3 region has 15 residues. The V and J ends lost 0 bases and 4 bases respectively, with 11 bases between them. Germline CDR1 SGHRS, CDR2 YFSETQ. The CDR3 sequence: CASSLGSGGNQPQHF. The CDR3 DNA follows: TGCGCCAGCAGCTTGGGGTCAGGTGGAAATCAGCCCCAGCATTTT.

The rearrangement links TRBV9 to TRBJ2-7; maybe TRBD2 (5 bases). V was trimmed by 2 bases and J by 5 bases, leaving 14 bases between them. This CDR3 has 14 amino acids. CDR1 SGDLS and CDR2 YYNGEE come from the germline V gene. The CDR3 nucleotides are TGTGCCAGCAGCGTTCTCGGGGAGCCGCACGAGCAGTACTTC. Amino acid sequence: CASSVLGEPHEQYF.

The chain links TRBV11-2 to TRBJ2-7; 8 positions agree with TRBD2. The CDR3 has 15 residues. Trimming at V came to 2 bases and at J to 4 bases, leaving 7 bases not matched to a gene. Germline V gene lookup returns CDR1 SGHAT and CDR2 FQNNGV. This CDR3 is CASSLLGGAWYEQYF. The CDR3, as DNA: TGTGCCAGCAGCTTACTCGGGGGGGCGTGGTACGAGCAGTACTTC.

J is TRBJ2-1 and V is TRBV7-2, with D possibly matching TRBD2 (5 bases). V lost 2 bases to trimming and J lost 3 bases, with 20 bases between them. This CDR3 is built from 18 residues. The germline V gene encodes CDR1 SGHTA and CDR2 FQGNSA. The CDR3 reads CASSLYRMETGFYNEQFF. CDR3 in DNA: TGTGCCAGCAGCTTATATCGGATGGAGACGGGATTCTACAATGAGCAGTTCTTC.

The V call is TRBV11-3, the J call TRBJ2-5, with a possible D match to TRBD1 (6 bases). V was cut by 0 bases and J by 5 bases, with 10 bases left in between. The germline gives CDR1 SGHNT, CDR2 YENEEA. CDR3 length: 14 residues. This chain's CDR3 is CASSLEGGWETQYF. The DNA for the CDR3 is TGTGCCAGCAGCTTAGAAGGGGGATGGGAGACCCAGTACTTC.

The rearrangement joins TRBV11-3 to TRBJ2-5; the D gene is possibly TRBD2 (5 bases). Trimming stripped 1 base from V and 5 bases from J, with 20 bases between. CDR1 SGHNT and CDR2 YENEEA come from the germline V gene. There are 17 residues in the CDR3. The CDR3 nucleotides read TGTGCCAGCAGCTTAGGAGGAGGTGCGGCTAACGGCGAGACCCAGTACTTC. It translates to CASSLGGGAANGETQYF. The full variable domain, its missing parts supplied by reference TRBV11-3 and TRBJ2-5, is EAGVVQSPRYKIIEKKQPVAFWCNPISGHNTLYWYLQNLGQGPELLIRYENEEAVDDSQLPKDRFSAERLKGVDSTLKIQPAELGDSAVYLCASSLGGGAANGETQYFGPGTRLLVL.

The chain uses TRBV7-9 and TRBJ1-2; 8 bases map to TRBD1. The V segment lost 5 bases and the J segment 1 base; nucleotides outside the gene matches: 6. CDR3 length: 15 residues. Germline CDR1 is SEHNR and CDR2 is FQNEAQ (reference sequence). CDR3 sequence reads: CASSPDREDNYGYTF. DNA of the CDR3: TGTGCCAGCAGCCCGGACAGGGAGGATAACTATGGCTACACCTTC.

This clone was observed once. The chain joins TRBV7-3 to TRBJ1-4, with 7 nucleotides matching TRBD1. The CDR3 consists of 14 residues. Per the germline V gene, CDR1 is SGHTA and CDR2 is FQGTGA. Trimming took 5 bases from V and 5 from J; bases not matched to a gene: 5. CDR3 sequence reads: CASSPRGSNEKLFF. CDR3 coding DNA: TGTGCCAGCAGCCCCAGGGGGTCAAATGAAAAACTGTTTTTT.

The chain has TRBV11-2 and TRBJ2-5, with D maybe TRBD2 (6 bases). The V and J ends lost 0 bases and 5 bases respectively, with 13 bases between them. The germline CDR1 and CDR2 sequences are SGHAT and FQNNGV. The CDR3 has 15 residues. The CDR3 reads CASSLEGGRDETQYF. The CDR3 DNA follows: TGTGCCAGCAGCTTAGAGGGTGGGCGGGATGAGACCCAGTACTTC.

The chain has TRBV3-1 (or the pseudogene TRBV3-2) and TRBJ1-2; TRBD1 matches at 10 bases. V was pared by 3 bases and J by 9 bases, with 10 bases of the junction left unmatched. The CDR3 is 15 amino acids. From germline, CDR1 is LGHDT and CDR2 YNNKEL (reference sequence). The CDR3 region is CASSQTRQGAHRYTF. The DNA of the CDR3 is TGTGCCAGCAGCCAGACGAGACAGGGGGCGCATCGCTACACCTTC.

DNA of the CDR3: TGTGCCAGCAGCTTACATAAATTACAGGGGACGGGCGAAAAACTGTTTTTT. Amino acid sequence: CASSLHKLQGTGEKLFF. The rearrangement joins TRBV7-2 to TRBJ1-4, with 7 bases fitting TRBD1. Germline V gene lookup returns CDR1 SGHTA and CDR2 FQGNSA. With 2 bases clipped from V and 8 bases from J, the junction kept 14 bases outside the gene matches. This CDR3 is 17 amino acids long.

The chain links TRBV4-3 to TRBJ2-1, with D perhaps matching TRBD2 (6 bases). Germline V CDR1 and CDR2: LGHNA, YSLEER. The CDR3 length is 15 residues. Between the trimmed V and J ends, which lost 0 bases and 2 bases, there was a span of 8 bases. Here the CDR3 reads CASSQEGLTYNEQFF. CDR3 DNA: TGCGCCAGCAGCCAAGAGGGACTTACCTACAATGAGCAGTTCTTC.

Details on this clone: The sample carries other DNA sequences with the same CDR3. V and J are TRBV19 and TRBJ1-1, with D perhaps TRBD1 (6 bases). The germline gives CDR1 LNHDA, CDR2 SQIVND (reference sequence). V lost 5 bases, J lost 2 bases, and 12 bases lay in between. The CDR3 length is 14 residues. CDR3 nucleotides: TGTGCCAGTAGTGTCCCGGGACAAAACACTGAAGCTTTCTTT. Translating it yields CASSVPGQNTEAFF. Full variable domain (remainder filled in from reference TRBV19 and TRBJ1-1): DGGITQSPKYLFRKEGQNVTLSCEQNLNHDAMYWYRQDPGQGLRLIYYSQIVNDFQKGDIAEGYSVSREKKESFPLTVTSAQKNPTAFYLCASSVPGQNTEAFFGQGTRLTVV.

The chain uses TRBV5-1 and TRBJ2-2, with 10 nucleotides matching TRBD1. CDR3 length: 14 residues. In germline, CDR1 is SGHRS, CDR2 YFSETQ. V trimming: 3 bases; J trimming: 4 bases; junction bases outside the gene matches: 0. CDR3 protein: CASSWTGGTGELFF. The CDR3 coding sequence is TGCGCCAGCAGCTGGACAGGGGGCACCGGGGAGCTGTTTTTT.

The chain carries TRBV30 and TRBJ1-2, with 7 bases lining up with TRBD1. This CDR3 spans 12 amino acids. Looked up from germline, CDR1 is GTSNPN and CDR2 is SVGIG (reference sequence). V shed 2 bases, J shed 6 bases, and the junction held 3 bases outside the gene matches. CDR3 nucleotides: TGTGCCTGGAGTTTGACAGGGAATGGCTACACCTTC. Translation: CAWSLTGNGYTF.

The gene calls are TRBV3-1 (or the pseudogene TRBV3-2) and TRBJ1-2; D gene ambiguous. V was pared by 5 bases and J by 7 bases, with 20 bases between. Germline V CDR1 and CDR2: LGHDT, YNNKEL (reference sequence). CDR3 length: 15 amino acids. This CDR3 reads CASSSLQTGSTGYTF. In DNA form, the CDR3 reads TGTGCCAGCAGCTCATTACAAACGGGGTCGACTGGCTACACCTTC.

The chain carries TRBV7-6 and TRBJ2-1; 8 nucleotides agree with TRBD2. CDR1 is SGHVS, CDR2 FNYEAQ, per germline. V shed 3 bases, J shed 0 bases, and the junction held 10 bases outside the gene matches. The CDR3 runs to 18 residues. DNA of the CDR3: TGTGCCAGCAGCTTCTTAAGAGGGGGACTAGGCTCCTACAATGAGCAGTTCTTC. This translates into CASSFLRGGLGSYNEQFF.

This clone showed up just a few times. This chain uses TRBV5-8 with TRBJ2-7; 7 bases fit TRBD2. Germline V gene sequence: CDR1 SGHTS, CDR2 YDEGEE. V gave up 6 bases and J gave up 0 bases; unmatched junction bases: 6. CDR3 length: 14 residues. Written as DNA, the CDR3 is TGTGCCAGCAAGCGGGAAACAAGCTCCTACGAGCAGTACTTC. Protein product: CASKRETSSYEQYF.

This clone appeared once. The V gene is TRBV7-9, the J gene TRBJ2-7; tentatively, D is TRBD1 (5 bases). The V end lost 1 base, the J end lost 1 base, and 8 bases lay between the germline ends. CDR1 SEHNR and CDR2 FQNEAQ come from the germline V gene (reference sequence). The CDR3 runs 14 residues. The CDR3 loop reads CASSLGAGSYEQYF. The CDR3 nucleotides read TGTGCCAGCAGCTTAGGGGCAGGGTCCTACGAGCAGTACTTC.

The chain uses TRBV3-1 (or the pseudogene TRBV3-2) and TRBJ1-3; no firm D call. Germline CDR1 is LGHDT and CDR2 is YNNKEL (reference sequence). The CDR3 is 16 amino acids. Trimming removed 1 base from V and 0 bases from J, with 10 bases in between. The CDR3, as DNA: TGTGCCAGCAGCCAAGGGGTCGGGAGCTCTGGAAACACCATATATTTT. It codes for CASSQGVGSSGNTIYF.

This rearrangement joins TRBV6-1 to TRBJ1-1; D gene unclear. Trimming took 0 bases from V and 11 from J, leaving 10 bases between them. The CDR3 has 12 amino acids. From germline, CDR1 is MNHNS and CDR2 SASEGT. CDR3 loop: CASSEAEGRAFF. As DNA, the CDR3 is TGTGCCAGCAGTGAAGCGGAAGGGAGGGCTTTCTTT.

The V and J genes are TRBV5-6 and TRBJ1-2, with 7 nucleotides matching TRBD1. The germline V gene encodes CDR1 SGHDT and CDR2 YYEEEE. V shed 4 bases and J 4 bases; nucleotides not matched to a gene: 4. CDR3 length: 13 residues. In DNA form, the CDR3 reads TGTGCCAGCAGCCAGGACAGGCTCTATGGCTACACCTTC. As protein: CASSQDRLYGYTF.

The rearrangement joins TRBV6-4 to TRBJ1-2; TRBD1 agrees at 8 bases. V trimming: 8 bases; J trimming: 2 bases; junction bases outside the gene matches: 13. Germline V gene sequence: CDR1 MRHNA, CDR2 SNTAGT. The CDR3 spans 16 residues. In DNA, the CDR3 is TGTGCCAGCCATGACGGGCAGGGGGCGACGAACTATGGCTACACCTTC. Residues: CASHDGQGATNYGYTF.